The clone carrying this TCR beta chain appeared a few times. This entry is derived from a study of HIV-infected patients and healthy controls. TCRdb ran MiXCR on the 5' RACE reads and lists one entry per CDR3 protein. The sample has about 64,000 distinct CDR3 sequences; roughly 21% are singletons. Germline CDR1 is SGHRS and CDR2 is YFSETQ. CDR3 length: 13 amino acids. V gave up 10 bases and J gave up 5 bases, with 18 bases separating them. Sample: CD4+ T cells from blood. This TCR came from a human donor in good health. The chain links TRBV5-1 to TRBJ2-5; a weak D match, TRBD1 (5 bases). The CDR3 is CASSPQGRETQYF. In nucleotides, the CDR3 is TGCGCCTCCTCTCCCCAGGGCCGGGAGACCCAGTACTTC.